This T cell receptor beta chain was profiled in a study of blood T cell repertoires in COVID-19. Study at large: The United States, Italy and Spain were the sources of the acute and convalescent COVID-19 samples.

This clone appeared once. This sample also contains other DNA sequences that code for the same CDR3. V shed 5 bases and J 7 bases; nucleotides not matched to a gene: 1. The CDR3 is made up of 12 amino acids. The data were produced by immunoSEQ multiplex PCR, yet TCRdb's version contains in-frame clones alone and is incomplete. This table has some 270,000 clones, about 86% appearing once. This sequence joins TRBV12-3 or TRBV12-4 and TRBJ1-4; 7 bases line up with TRBD1. This clonotype originated in a man in his fifties or sixties who had recovered from COVID-19. Sequencing input: PBMCs or T cells enriched from blood (not recorded which). As DNA, the CDR3 is TGTGCCAGCAGTAGGGACAGTGAAAAACTGTTTTTT. As protein: CASSRDSEKLFF.